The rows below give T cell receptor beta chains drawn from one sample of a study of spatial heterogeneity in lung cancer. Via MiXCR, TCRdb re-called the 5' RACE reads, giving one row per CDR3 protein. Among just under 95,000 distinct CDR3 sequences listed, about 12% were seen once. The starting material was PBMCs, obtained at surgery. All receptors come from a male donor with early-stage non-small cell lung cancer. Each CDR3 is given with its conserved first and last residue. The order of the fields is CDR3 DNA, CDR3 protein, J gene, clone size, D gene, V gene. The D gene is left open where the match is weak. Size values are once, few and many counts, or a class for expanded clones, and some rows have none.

cdr3_nt: TGCGCCAGCAGCCAGGGCAGGGGGAGGGATCAGCCCCAGCATTTT; cdr3_aa: CASSQGRGRDQPQHF; j_call: TRBJ1-5; clone_size: .; d_call: TRBD1; v_call: TRBV4-1
cdr3_nt: TGTGCCAGCACTCCTCGGCGGACTAGCGGGGGGCCAACAGATACGCAGTATTTT; cdr3_aa: CASTPRRTSGGPTDTQYF; j_call: TRBJ2-3; clone_size: few; d_call: TRBD2; v_call: TRBV6-5
cdr3_nt: TGTGCCAGCAGCGTAGTCCGTACAGGCACAGATACGCAGTATTTT; cdr3_aa: CASSVVRTGTDTQYF; j_call: TRBJ2-3; clone_size: .; d_call: .; v_call: TRBV9
cdr3_nt: TGCAGCGCGGGGACTAGCCGGTACGAGCAGTACTTC; cdr3_aa: CSAGTSRYEQYF; j_call: TRBJ2-7; clone_size: .; d_call: TRBD2; v_call: TRBV29-1
cdr3_nt: TGTGCCAGCAGATCAGGAAATATGAACACTGAAGCTTTCTTT; cdr3_aa: CASRSGNMNTEAFF; j_call: TRBJ1-1; clone_size: few; d_call: .; v_call: TRBV6-1
cdr3_nt: TGTGCCAGCAGCCAAGTTAACACTAACTATGGCTACACCTTC; cdr3_aa: CASSQVNTNYGYTF; j_call: TRBJ1-2; clone_size: many; d_call: .; v_call: TRBV3-1
cdr3_nt: TGTGCCAGCAGCTTAGAGGCCCCTCTCGGAGGCTATGGCTACACCTTC; cdr3_aa: CASSLEAPLGGYGYTF; j_call: TRBJ1-2; clone_size: many; d_call: .; v_call: TRBV7-9
cdr3_nt: TGTGCCAGCAGCGAACAGATCACAGATACGCAGTATTTT; cdr3_aa: CASSEQITDTQYF; j_call: TRBJ2-3; clone_size: many; d_call: .; v_call: TRBV9
cdr3_nt: TGTGCCAGCAGCCAGCCCAGTTTCGGCACTGAAGCTTTCTTT; cdr3_aa: CASSQPSFGTEAFF; j_call: TRBJ1-1; clone_size: few; d_call: .; v_call: TRBV7-2
cdr3_nt: TGTGCCACCAGTGGGGGTGGGACCGAACACCAAGAGACCCAGTACTTC; cdr3_aa: CATSGGGTEHQETQYF; j_call: TRBJ2-5; clone_size: few; d_call: .; v_call: TRBV24-1
cdr3_nt: TGTGCCATCAGTGCTTCGGAAGTTACACCCCTCCACTTT; cdr3_aa: CAISASEVTPLHF; j_call: TRBJ1-6; clone_size: .; d_call: .; v_call: TRBV10-3
cdr3_nt: TGTGCCATCAGTGAGTCCTACGACAGGGCGGAGACCCAGTACTTC; cdr3_aa: CAISESYDRAETQYF; j_call: TRBJ2-5; clone_size: many; d_call: TRBD1; v_call: TRBV10-3
cdr3_nt: TGTGCCAGCATGAAGACAGATACGCAGTATTTT; cdr3_aa: CASMKTDTQYF; j_call: TRBJ2-3; clone_size: few; d_call: .; v_call: TRBV6-5
cdr3_nt: TGTGCCACCAGCAGAGGTGGCAGCTCCTACGAGCAGTACTTC; cdr3_aa: CATSRGGSSYEQYF; j_call: TRBJ2-7; clone_size: .; d_call: .; v_call: TRBV15
cdr3_nt: TGCAGTGCCGAACAGGGGTCCGCGAACACCGGGGAGCTGTTTTTT; cdr3_aa: CSAEQGSANTGELFF; j_call: TRBJ2-2; clone_size: .; d_call: TRBD1; v_call: TRBV20-1
cdr3_nt: TGTGCCAGCAGTCTCCGGACTGTGTACAATGAGCAGTTCTTC; cdr3_aa: CASSLRTVYNEQFF; j_call: TRBJ2-1; clone_size: many; d_call: .; v_call: TRBV27
cdr3_nt: TGCGCCAGCAGCTGGGGACAGGGACAGCCCCAGCATTTT; cdr3_aa: CASSWGQGQPQHF; j_call: TRBJ1-5; clone_size: few; d_call: TRBD1; v_call: TRBV5-1
cdr3_nt: TGTGCCAGCAGCGTAGCAGGGGGTGAACCCTACGAGCAGTACTTC; cdr3_aa: CASSVAGGEPYEQYF; j_call: TRBJ2-7; clone_size: few; d_call: TRBD1; v_call: TRBV9
cdr3_nt: TGCAGTGCTAACTCCGGGACAACAGATACGCAGTATTTT; cdr3_aa: CSANSGTTDTQYF; j_call: TRBJ2-3; clone_size: .; d_call: .; v_call: TRBV20-1
cdr3_nt: TGCGCCAGCAGCTTGGTGCTAGCGGGAGGGCCAGGACGCGAGCAGTACTTC; cdr3_aa: CASSLVLAGGPGREQYF; j_call: TRBJ2-7; clone_size: many; d_call: TRBD2; v_call: TRBV5-1
cdr3_nt: TGTGCCAGCAGTTTGCGGCAGGGGGCTAGTTCACCCCTCCACTTT; cdr3_aa: CASSLRQGASSPLHF; j_call: TRBJ1-6; clone_size: few; d_call: TRBD1; v_call: TRBV27